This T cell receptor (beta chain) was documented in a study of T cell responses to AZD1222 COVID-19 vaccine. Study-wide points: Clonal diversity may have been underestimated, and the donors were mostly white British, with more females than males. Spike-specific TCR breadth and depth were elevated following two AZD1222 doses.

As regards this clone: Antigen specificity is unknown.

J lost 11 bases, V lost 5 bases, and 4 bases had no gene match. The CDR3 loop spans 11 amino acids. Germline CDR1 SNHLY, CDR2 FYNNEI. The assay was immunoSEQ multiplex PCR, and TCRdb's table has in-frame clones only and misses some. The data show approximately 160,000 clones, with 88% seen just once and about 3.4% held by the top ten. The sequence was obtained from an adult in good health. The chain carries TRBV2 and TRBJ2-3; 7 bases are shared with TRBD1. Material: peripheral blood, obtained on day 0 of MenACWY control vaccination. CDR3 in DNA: TGTGCCAGCAGTTCGGGACAGAAGCAGTATTTT. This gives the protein CASSSGQKQYF. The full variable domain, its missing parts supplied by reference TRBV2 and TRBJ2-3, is EPEVTQTPSHQVTQMGQEVILRCVPISNHLYFYWYRQILGQKVEFLVSFYNNEISEKSEIFDDQFSVERPDGSNFTLKIRSTKLEDSAMYFCASSSGQKQYFGPGTRLTVL.